The TCR beta chain described here comes from a study of OX40 agonist ivuxolimab in advanced cancers. Study background: Among those enrolled, mean age was approximately 60 years (range 23 to 79) and less than 90% were male.

Clones were sequenced by immunoSEQ multiplex PCR, and TCRdb holds only the in-frame ones, with some missing. The sample lists about 58,000 clones, around 90% seen once, with 0.61% in the top ten. This CDR3 contains 14 residues. The timepoints at which blood was sampled were baseline, cycle 4 day 1, and cycle 7 day 1. The TCR originated in an adult with an advanced solid tumor such as melanoma, head and neck, liver or kidney cancer. The chain recombines TRBV21-1 with TRBJ1-2. TRBV21-1 counts as a pseudogene. Sequenced material: CD4+ or CD8+ T cells sorted from blood, taken in a trial of the OX40 agonist ivuxolimab. CDR3 nucleotides: TGTGCCAGCAGCAACGACTTTTGGAGGTATGGCTACACCTTC. It codes for CASSNDFWRYGYTF.